These T cell receptor beta chains were read from a single sample in a study of control samples from healthy donors and cancer patients. Profiling relied on immunoSEQ multiplex PCR, and the TCRdb table lists in-frame clones only, not all of them. The sample yields roughly 50,000 clones, around 97% seen once. The sequenced material came from blood. The receptors stem from a woman aged 30 to 39 in good health. CDR3s leave out the opening cysteine and the closing phenylalanine or tryptophan. Fields, in order: V gene, D gene, CDR3 protein. A D gene is named only where the DNA matches it firmly.

>TRBV3-1/TRBV3-2|.
ASSQAGGSNQPQH
>TRBV2|.
ASSEDGGTYEQY
>TRBV6-5|.
ASSPQGGTQY
>TRBV3-1/TRBV3-2|.
ASSQARATYNEQF
>TRBV12-3/TRBV12-4|.
ASSLGNNQPQH
>TRBV11-2|.
ASSLEAAPAF
>TRBV7-6|.
ASSLGAGGQETQY
>TRBV14|.
ASSQGRLSGNTIY
>TRBV11-2|.
ASSSPIVNNEQF
>TRBV5-1|.
ASSLELPNNEQF
>TRBV28|TRBD1
ASSLGNRGLNQPQH
>TRBV7-2|TRBD1
ASSYRDRGGEQY
>TRBV6-5|TRBD1
ASSGTEEYNEQF
>TRBV5-6|.
ASSKPWESSYEQY
>TRBV2|TRBD1
ASRDGTGGLNTEAF
>TRBV15|.
ATAEGTASYEQY
>TRBV27|TRBD2
ASSLSLSGRDEQY
>TRBV5-5|.
ARRPPTGAPGANVLT
>TRBV10-3|TRBD1
AISGGQGLGTEAF
>TRBV18|TRBD1
ASSPRTGITDTQY
>TRBV2|.
ASSYGWLYSNQPQH
>TRBV19|.
ASSTAVGNQPQH
>TRBV4-1|TRBD2
ASSHSGSHSGANVLT
>TRBV28|TRBD1
ASSLGQGGYSNQPQH
>TRBV2|.
ASSEWGANDSF
>TRBV28|.
ASNPRIAGDYEQY
>TRBV6-1|.
ASSEGSGANVLT
>TRBV11-2|.
ASSSEGGGETQY
>TRBV3-1/TRBV3-2|TRBD2
ASSQATASGLGGELF
>TRBV6-5|.
ASSKTVINTEAF
>TRBV27|TRBD1
ASSVGQGHNQPQH
>TRBV2|.
ASSEGVSGNTIY
>TRBV12-3/TRBV12-4|TRBD1
ASSPGTGWRAF
>TRBV7-9|.
ASSLVSGASDTQY
>TRBV11-2|TRBD1
ASSFPTGGADQPQH
>TRBV12-5|TRBD1
ASGLDTGQGSSSTSYNEQF
>TRBV10-3|TRBD1
AISESNRGGYGYT
>TRBV5-1|.
ASSSWTGGSYEILF
>TRBV2|.
ASSGTEAGGYNEQF
>TRBV18|TRBD2
ASSFLTLTSGRASTSTDTQY
>TRBV3-1/TRBV3-2|.
ASSQEHTGELF
>TRBV4-1|TRBD1
ASSPTTGGYEQY
>TRBV25-1|.
ASSELGVAKNIQY